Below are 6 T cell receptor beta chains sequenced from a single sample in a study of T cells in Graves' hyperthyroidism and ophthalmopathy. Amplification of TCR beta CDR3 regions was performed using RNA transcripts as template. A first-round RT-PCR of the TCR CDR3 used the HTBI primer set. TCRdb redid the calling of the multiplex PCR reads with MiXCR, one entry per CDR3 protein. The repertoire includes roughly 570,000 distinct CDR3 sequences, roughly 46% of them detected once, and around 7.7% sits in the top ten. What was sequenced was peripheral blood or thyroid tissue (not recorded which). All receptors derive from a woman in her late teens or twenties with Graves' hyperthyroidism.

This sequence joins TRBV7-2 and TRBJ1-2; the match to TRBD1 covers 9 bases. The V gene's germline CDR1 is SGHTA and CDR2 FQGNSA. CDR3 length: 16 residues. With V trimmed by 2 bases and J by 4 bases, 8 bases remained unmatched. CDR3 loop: CASSLWTGAARYGYTF. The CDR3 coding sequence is TGTGCCAGCAGCTTATGGACAGGGGCCGCTCGCTATGGCTACACCTTC. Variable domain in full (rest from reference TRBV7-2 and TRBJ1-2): GAGVSQSPSNKVTEKGKDVELRCDPISGHTALYWYRQSLGQGLEFLIYFQGNSAPDKSGLPSDRFSAERTGGSVSTLTIQRTQQEDSAVYLCASSLWTGAARYGYTFGSGTRLTVV.

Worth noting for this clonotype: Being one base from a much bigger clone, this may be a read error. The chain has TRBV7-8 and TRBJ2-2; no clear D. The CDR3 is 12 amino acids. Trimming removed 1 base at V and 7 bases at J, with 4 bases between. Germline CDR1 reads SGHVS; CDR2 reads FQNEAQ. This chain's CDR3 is CASSLGIGELFF. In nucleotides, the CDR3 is TGTGCCAGCAGCTTAGGGATCGGGGAGCTGTTTTTT. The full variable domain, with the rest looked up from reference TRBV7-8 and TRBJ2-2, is GAGVSQSPRYKVAKRGQDVALRCDPISGHVSLFWYQQALGQGPEFLTYFQNEAQLDKSGLPSDRFFAERPEGSVSTLKIQRTQQEDSAVYLCASSLGIGELFFGEGSRLTVL.

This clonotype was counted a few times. CDR3 in amino acids: CSAPASGRVTDTQYF. The CDR3 region has the DNA TGCAGTGCTCCAGCTAGCGGGAGAGTAACAGATACGCAGTATTTT. This chain joins TRBV20-1 and TRBJ2-3, with 10 bases aligning to TRBD2. The CDR3 is 15 amino acids. Trimming at V came to 5 bases and at J to 3 bases, leaving 8 bases not matched to a gene. Germline-derived CDR1 and CDR2 are DFQATT and SNEGSKA (reference sequence).

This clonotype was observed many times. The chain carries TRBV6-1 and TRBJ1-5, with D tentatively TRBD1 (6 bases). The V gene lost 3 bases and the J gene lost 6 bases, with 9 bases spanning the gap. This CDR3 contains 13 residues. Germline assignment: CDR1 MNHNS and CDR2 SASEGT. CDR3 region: CASSDTGAQPQHF. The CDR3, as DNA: TGTGCCAGCAGTGACACGGGGGCTCAGCCCCAGCATTTT.

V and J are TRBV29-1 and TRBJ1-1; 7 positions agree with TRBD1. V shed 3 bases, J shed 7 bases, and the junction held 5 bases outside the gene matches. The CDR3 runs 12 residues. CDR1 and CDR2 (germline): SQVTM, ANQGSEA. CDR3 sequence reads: CSVEEGQIEAFF. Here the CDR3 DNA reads TGCAGCGTTGAGGAGGGACAGATTGAAGCTTTCTTT.

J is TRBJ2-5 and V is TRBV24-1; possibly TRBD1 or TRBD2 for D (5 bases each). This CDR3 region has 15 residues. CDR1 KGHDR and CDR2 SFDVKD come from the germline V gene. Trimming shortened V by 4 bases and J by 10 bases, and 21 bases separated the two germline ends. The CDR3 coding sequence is TGTGCCACCAGTGACCCAACCCCCGGGGACCAGGGCCAGTACTTC. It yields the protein CATSDPTPGDQGQYF.